The TCR delta chain under discussion was sequenced for a study of Vδ1+ human thymocytes (dated by TCRdb to 2016 to 2019). At the level of the whole study: As a data resource, the study described the mRNA-level TRG and TRD CDR3 repertoires of highly purified Vdelta1+ thymocytes obtained from young children. Validation of the multiplex-based CDR3 amplicon strategy against 5'RACE-based CDR3 amplicon generation methods had been performed previously. The full study reports these points: Despite high sort purity, roughly 18% of thymic TRD sequences were Vdelta2 (and few Vdelta3), unlike peripheral blood Vdelta1+ controls. The use of highly purified populations and single-cell validation was advised by the authors, since misinterpretation of bulk repertoire data could be caused by unexpected Vdelta2 sequences. Because no clustering by age or sex was observed, donors were not stratified by these variables in the analyses. Unlike the oligoclonal repertoires in peripheral blood, the thymic TRG and TRD repertoires appeared highly polyclonal, with Gaussian CDR3 length distributions. Many TRG clonotypes were found to be shared between donors (up to about 7x10^3), whereas TRD repertoires were found to be essentially private (max about 100 shared).

Thymic samples were depleted of alphabeta T cells, then CD3+ TCRVdelta1+ TCRVdelta2- thymocytes were FACS-sorted. The purity of the sorted Vdelta1+ thymocytes fell between roughly 97% and 99.6%. The thymic specimens were obtained from roughly 8 paediatric patients who were undergoing corrective cardiac surgery and ranged in age from roughly 5 days to 17 months. Thymic tissue was dispersed and mononuclear cells isolated on a Histopaque-1077 density gradient. Staining used anti-TCRVdelta1 clone TS8.2, anti-TCRVdelta2 clone B6, anti-CD3 clone HIT3a and anti-TCRalphabeta clone IP26 antibodies. RNA extraction was carried out with the RNeasy mini kit, and reverse transcription was then done using Superscript III. CDR3 amplicons were generated by multiplex PCR with pooled V-gene forward primers and a constant-region reverse primer carrying Illumina adaptor overhangs. After gel purification, the amplicons were indexed with Nextera index primers over eight extra PCR cycles and then purified using AMPure XP beads. Libraries were sequenced on an Illumina MiSeq with paired-end 250 bp reads, dual indexing and 20% PhiX spike-in. The original pipeline was this. Read quality was checked with FastQC, and TRG read pairs were merged using ea-utils fastq-join. IMGT/HighV-QUEST was used to annotate sequences, retaining only productive sequences with an unambiguous V-gene assignment, and each clonotype was defined by an identical CDR3 sequence. For downstream analysis, VDJtools 1.1.1, tcR 2.2.3, Treemap and vegan Shannon diversity in R 3.4.4 were used. TCRdb processed the public reads again with the CATT caller, after which rows with matching DNA were combined. Here the V and J calls rest on TCRdb's processing, not on the authors' analysis. The sample profile shows under 80,000 delta-chain clones; more than 30% of them were found once. The ten largest account for more than 0.25% of the sample.

A word on this clone: No cognate antigen has been identified for it. One base away there is no much larger clone; base qualities are not given.

CDR1 TSWWSYY and CDR2 QGS were looked up in the germline V gene. Here V drops 5 bases and J drops 0 bases, and the junction holds 12 bases not matched to any gene. Measured from the cysteine to the phenylalanine, the CDR3 is 18 residues long. The entry retains the CDR3 DNA only, 54 bases that are in frame from base 1. The sequence came from a boy under two years old who had congenital heart surgery. The source material was Vdelta1+ gamma-delta thymocytes from the thymus. The intended sense of this specimen's cell subset or site label: FACS-sorted CD3+ TCRalphabeta- TCRVdelta1+ TCRVdelta2- thymocytes. The chain uses TRDV1 and TRDJ1, with TRDD3 identical over 10 junction bases. The DNA is as follows: TGTGCTCTTGGGAAGGACTTCCGGGGGATACGCCACACCGATAAACTCATCTTT. It is translated as CALGKDFRGIRHTDKLIF.